The rows below give T cell receptor beta chains drawn from one sample of a study of blood T cell repertoires in COVID-19. Libraries were prepared by immunoSEQ multiplex PCR; TCRdb keeps only in-frame clonotypes and omits some of them. The sample lists 100,000 to 110,000 clones; 70% to 90% were seen once. Sequenced sample: peripheral blood. All receptors derive from a human donor in a cohort sampled during active COVID-19. Each CDR3 is given with its conserved first and last residue. A D gene is named only where the DNA matches it firmly. Clone size appears in some rows only: once, few, many, or a class for an expanded clone.

D gene	clone size	V gene	J gene	CDR3 protein	CDR3 DNA
TRBD2	NA	TRBV24-1	TRBJ2-2	CATSDGGRAPGELFF	TGTGCCACCAGTGACGGCGGGAGGGCCCCCGGGGAGCTGTTTTTT
NA	once	TRBV30	TRBJ2-7	CAWKWAGPYEQYF	TGTGCCTGGAAGTGGGCAGGGCCCTACGAGCAGTACTTC
TRBD2	NA	TRBV11-3	TRBJ2-7	CASSSGLAGIRNEQYF	TGTGCCAGCAGCTCGGGACTAGCGGGAATAAGGAACGAGCAGTACTTC
NA	NA	TRBV18	TRBJ2-1	CASSSRGTYNEQFF	TGTGCCAGCTCAAGTCGGGGTACCTACAATGAGCAGTTCTTC
TRBD2	once	TRBV25-1	TRBJ2-1	CASSPSGDSYNEQFF	TGTGCCAGCAGCCCTAGCGGGGATTCCTACAATGAGCAGTTCTTC
NA	few	TRBV7-9	TRBJ2-1	CASSTLGNEQFF	TGTGCCAGCAGTACCCTCGGGAATGAGCAGTTCTTC
TRBD2	NA	TRBV27	TRBJ2-1	CASSLIKLAGAYNEQFF	TGTGCCAGCAGCCTCATAAAGCTAGCGGGGGCCTACAATGAGCAGTTCTTC
NA	once	TRBV5-1	TRBJ2-2	CASSLGTVNTGELFF	TGCGCCAGCAGCTTGGGTACAGTGAACACCGGGGAGCTGTTTTTT
TRBD2	NA	TRBV3-1/TRBV3-2	TRBJ2-7	CASSQDWTSGSREQYF	TGTGCCAGCAGCCAGGATTGGACTAGCGGGAGTCGCGAGCAGTACTTC
TRBD2	NA	TRBV11-2	TRBJ2-1	CASSLPRLAVTNEQFF	TGTGCCAGCAGCTTACCGAGACTAGCGGTGACCAATGAGCAGTTCTTC
NA	NA	TRBV4-1	TRBJ1-2	CASSQDPGEISYTF	TGCGCCAGCAGCCAAGATCCAGGGGAGATAAGCTACACCTTC
NA	NA	TRBV3-1/TRBV3-2	TRBJ1-6	CASSQASSSYNSPLHF	TGTGCCAGCAGCCAAGCTTCCAGCTCCTATAATTCACCCCTCCACTTT
NA	NA	TRBV5-1	TRBJ1-4	CASSSEAGLGREKLFF	TGCGCCAGCAGCTCGGAGGCGGGGCTAGGTCGAGAAAAACTGTTTTTT
NA	NA	TRBV7-2	TRBJ2-1	CASSLVSGGGGYNEQFF	TGTGCCAGCAGCTTAGTCTCGGGGGGAGGGGGATACAATGAGCAGTTCTTC
TRBD1	NA	TRBV2	TRBJ2-2	CASSTGGAGELFF	TGTGCCAGCAGCACAGGGGGCGCGGGGGAGCTGTTTTTT
TRBD1	NA	TRBV5-1	TRBJ2-2	CASSRDRANTGELFF	TGCGCCAGCAGCCGGGACAGGGCTAACACCGGGGAGCTGTTTTTT
NA	NA	TRBV4-1	TRBJ2-2	CASSTDYFTGELFF	TGCGCCAGCAGTACGGACTACTTCACCGGGGAGCTGTTTTTT
TRBD1	NA	TRBV2	TRBJ2-3	CASSEAMTGLDTQYF	TGTGCCAGCAGTGAAGCTATGACAGGGTTAGATACGCAGTATTTT
NA	NA	TRBV27	TRBJ1-2	CASSSLQASYGYTF	TGTGCCAGCAGTTCCCTACAGGCTTCCTATGGCTACACCTTC
TRBD1	NA	TRBV4-2	TRBJ1-1	CASSQVDREDTEAFF	TGTGCCAGCAGCCAAGTAGACAGGGAGGACACTGAAGCTTTCTTT